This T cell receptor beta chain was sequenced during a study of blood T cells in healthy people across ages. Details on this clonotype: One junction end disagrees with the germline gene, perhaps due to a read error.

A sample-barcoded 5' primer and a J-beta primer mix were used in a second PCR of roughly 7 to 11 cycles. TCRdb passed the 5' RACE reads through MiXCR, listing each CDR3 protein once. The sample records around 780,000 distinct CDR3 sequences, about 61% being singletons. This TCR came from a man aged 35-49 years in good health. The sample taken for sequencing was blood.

Here the CDR3 DNA reads TGTGCCACCAACAGAGACAAACTTCGGCAGGGAGCCTACACCTTC. Encoded protein: CATNRDKLRQGAYTF. The V gene is TRBV15, the J gene TRBJ1-2, with a weak D call TRBD1 (5 bases). The CDR3 runs 15 residues. In germline, CDR1 is LNHNV, CDR2 YYDKDF (reference sequence).